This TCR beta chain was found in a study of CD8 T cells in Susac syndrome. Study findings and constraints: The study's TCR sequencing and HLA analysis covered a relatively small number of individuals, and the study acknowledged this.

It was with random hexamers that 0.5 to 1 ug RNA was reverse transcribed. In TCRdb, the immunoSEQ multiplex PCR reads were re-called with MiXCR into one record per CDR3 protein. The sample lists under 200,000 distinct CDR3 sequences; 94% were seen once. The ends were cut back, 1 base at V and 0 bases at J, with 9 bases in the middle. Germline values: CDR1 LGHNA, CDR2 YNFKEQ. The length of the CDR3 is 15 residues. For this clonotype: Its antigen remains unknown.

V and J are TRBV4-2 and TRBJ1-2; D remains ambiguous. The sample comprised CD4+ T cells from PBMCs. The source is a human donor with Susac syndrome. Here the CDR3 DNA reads TGTGCCAGCAGCCAAGGTCCCCTAGCTAACTATGGCTACACCTTC. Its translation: CASSQGPLANYGYTF.